This T cell receptor beta chain appears in the sequencing data of a study of OX40 agonist ivuxolimab in advanced cancers. The repertoire was sequenced with immunoSEQ multiplex PCR; TCRdb's copy has only in-frame clones and lacks some. The repertoire has approximately 12,000 clones, 84% of them found once; the top ten carry around 24%. V lost 2 bases and J lost 3, with 11 bases in between. Germline lookup yields CDR1 MNHNS and CDR2 SASEGT. The CDR3 has 15 residues. Source: CD4+ or CD8+ T cells sorted from blood, taken in a trial of the OX40 agonist ivuxolimab. V gene TRBV6-1 combines with J gene TRBJ2-1, with D possibly TRBD1 on 5 matching bases. This receptor was obtained from an adult with an advanced solid tumor such as melanoma, head and neck, liver or kidney cancer. DNA of the CDR3: TGTGCCAGCAGTGAATGGATGACAGTCTACAATGAGCAGTTCTTC. Its protein is CASSEWMTVYNEQFF.